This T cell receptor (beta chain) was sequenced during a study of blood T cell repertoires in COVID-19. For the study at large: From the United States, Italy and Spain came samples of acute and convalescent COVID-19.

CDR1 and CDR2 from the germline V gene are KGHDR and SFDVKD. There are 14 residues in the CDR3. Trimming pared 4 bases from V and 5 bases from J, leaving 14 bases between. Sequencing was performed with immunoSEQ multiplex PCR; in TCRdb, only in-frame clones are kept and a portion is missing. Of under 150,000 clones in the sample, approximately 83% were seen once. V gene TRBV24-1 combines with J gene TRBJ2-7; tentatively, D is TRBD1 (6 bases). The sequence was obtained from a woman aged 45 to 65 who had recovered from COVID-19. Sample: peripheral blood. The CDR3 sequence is CATSDVTGGNEQYF. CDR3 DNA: TGTGCCACCAGTGACGTGACAGGTGGAAACGAGCAGTACTTC.